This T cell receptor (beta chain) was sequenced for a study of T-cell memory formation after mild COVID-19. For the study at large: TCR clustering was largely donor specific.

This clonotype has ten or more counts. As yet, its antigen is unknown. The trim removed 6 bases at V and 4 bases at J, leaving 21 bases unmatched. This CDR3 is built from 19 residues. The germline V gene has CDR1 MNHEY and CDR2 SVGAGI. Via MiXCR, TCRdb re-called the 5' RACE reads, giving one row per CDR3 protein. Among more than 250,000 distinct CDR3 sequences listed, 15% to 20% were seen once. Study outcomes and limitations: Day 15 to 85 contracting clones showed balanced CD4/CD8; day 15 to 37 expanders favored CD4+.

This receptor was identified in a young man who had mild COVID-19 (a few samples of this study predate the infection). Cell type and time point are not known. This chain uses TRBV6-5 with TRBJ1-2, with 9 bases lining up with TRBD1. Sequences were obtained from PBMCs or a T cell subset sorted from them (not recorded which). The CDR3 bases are TGTGCCAGCAGCCCTGCGATTGGGACAGGGACGTCCTTTTTCTATGGCTACACCTTC. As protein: CASSPAIGTGTSFFYGYTF.